The 18 T cell receptor beta chains below come from one sample, sequenced in a study of glioma-infiltrating T cells. TCR alpha and beta CDR3 regions were amplified from RNA using iRepertoire nested multiplex PCR. TCRdb reprocessed the multiplex PCR reads with MiXCR, giving one entry per CDR3 protein. In the table there are a few thousand distinct CDR3 sequences, about 28% of which are singletons. Material for sequencing was glioma tissue, nonneoplastic brain tissue, or PBMCs (not recorded which). The receptors come from a human donor with low-grade glioma or glioblastoma, undergoing nonglioma brain surgery, or in good health (not recorded which).

Ten or more counts support this clonotype. V and J are TRBV11-3 and TRBJ1-2, with TRBD1 matching over 7 bases. V gave up 4 bases and J gave up 4 bases; unmatched junction bases: 9. The CDR3 covers 15 residues. Germline V gene lookup returns CDR1 SGHNT and CDR2 YENEEA. In nucleotides, the CDR3 is TGTGCCAGCAGCTCTCGGGACAGAAGCACCTATGGCTACACCTTC. Its translation: CASSSRDRSTYGYTF.

This clonotype is deemed large. The chain couples TRBV28 to TRBJ1-5, with TRBD1 identical over 8 bases. V lost 6 bases and J lost 2; bases outside the gene matches: 6. CDR3 length equals 15 residues. CDR1 and CDR2 from the germline V gene are MDHEN and SYDVKM. CDR3 loop: CASRETGGGNQPQHF. The CDR3 region has the DNA TGTGCCAGCAGGGAAACAGGGGGTGGCAATCAGCCCCAGCATTTT.

This clonotype was seen many times. The V and J genes are TRBV20-1 and TRBJ2-7; D is possibly TRBD1 or TRBD2 (6 bases each). V lost 7 bases and J lost 6, with 19 bases in between. The CDR3 covers 13 residues. Per the germline V gene, CDR1 is DFQATT and CDR2 is SNEGSKA (reference sequence). The chain's CDR3 is CSVAGGRTSEQYV. CDR3 DNA: TGCAGTGTCGCCGGGGGCCGTACCTCCGAGCAGTACGTC.

This clonotype was counted many times. The V and J genes are TRBV5-1 and TRBJ1-4; D may be TRBD1 (5 bases). The CDR3 spans 13 residues. The V end lost 4 bases, the J end lost 8 bases, and 12 bases lay between the germline ends. Germline V gene data show CDR1 as SGHRS and CDR2 as YFSETQ. Here the CDR3 reads CASSRGAGEKLFF. CDR3 nucleotide sequence: TGCGCCAGCAGCCGAGGGGCGGGGGAAAAACTGTTTTTT.

The gene calls are TRBV3-1 and TRBJ2-7; 7 bases match TRBD2. Germline trimming cut 7 bases from V and 6 bases from J; bases unmatched to any gene: 18. CDR3 length: 16 residues. The V gene's germline CDR1 is LGHDT and CDR2 YNNKEL (reference sequence). The CDR3, as DNA: TGTGCCAGCATAGGGTTAGGAGCGGGAAGCCTGTGCGAGCAGTACTTC. Protein sequence: CASIGLGAGSLCEQYF.

V and J are TRBV7-2 and TRBJ2-4; 12 nucleotides line up with TRBD2. This CDR3 comprises 15 residues. Trimming took 5 bases from V and 8 from J; bases not matched to a gene: 7. Germline loops: CDR1 SGHTA, CDR2 FQGNSA. The CDR3 DNA reads as TGTGCCAGCAGCCGACTAGCGGGAGATTCTGACATTCAGTACTTC. Its protein product is CASSRLAGDSDIQYF. Using reference TRBV7-2 and TRBJ2-4 for the parts outside the CDR3, the full variable domain is GAGVSQSPSNKVTEKGKDVELRCDPISGHTALYWYRQSLGQGLEFLIYFQGNSAPDKSGLPSDRFSAERTGGSVSTLTIQRTQQEDSAVYLCASSRLAGDSDIQYFGAGTRLSVL.

This clonotype was observed many times. The rearrangement links TRBV12-3 or TRBV12-4 to TRBJ1-1; perhaps TRBD1 as D (6 bases). The CDR3 spans 15 residues. The V gene lost 6 bases and the J gene lost 0 bases, with 14 bases spanning the gap. CDR3 nucleotides: TGTGCCAGCAGCAGCGGGGGCTCCATGAACACTGAAGCTTTCTTT. Translating it yields CASSSGGSMNTEAFF.

This clonotype is labeled as medium-sized (0.01 to 0.1%). V usage is TRBV6-2 or TRBV6-3 and J usage is TRBJ2-3, with TRBD2 matching over 9 bases. Germline loops: CDR1 MNHEY, CDR2 SVGEGT. The trim removed 7 bases at V and 3 bases at J, leaving 5 bases unmatched. The CDR3 length is 14 residues. Written as DNA, the CDR3 is TGTGCCAGCAAAGCGGGAGGCGAAACAGATACGCAGTATTTT. Translation: CASKAGGETDTQYF.

This clonotype was seen repeatedly, ten times or more. The rearrangement joins TRBV3-1 to TRBJ2-7, with D perhaps being TRBD1 or TRBD2 (5 bases each). Germline-derived CDR1 and CDR2 are LGHDT and YNNKEL (reference sequence). This CDR3 has 13 amino acids. Trimming removed 4 bases at V and 5 bases at J, with 12 bases between. This chain's CDR3 is CASSPSGSDEQYV. The CDR3 region has the DNA TGTGCCAGCAGCCCCTCAGGGAGCGACGAGCAGTACGTC.

At least ten counts were recorded for this clonotype. This chain uses TRBV3-1 with TRBJ2-3; D is unresolved. The CDR3 runs 15 residues. Trimming stripped 4 bases from V and 4 bases from J, with 15 bases between. Germline-derived CDR1 and CDR2 are LGHDT and YNNKEL (reference sequence). This chain's CDR3 is CASSRTDVRADTQYF. The CDR3 region has the DNA TGTGCCAGCAGCCGGACGGACGTAAGGGCAGATACGCAGTATTTT.

On this clonotype itself: This is likely a read error, given that the CDR3 carries no conserved phenylalanine or tryptophan at its end. Because the CDR3's place on the DNA is in doubt, the DNA is left out and the CDR3 is given as listed by TCRdb. This rearrangement joins TRBV6-6 to TRBJ1-5; the D call in the table, TRBD1, was not verified against the DNA. The CDR3 has 15 residues if both end residues are counted. The germline gives CDR1 MNHNY, CDR2 SVGAGI (reference sequence). This CDR3 reads CASRTQAMGNQPPDL.

This clonotype has a count of ten or more. The chain joins TRBV27 to TRBJ2-1; no definite D call. Germline CDR1 MNHEY, CDR2 SMNVEV (reference sequence). The CDR3 consists of 13 residues. V was clipped by 4 bases and J by 4 bases, with 8 bases between them. CDR3 region: CASSSWVYNEQFF. The CDR3 region has the DNA TGTGCCAGCAGTTCCTGGGTTTACAATGAGCAGTTCTTC.

This clonotype has ten or more counts. This sequence joins TRBV14 and TRBJ2-3; D remains unclear. The V gene's germline CDR1 is SGHDN and CDR2 FVKESK. Trimming removed 5 bases from V and 6 bases from J, with 12 bases in between. The CDR3 is 13 residues long. The CDR3 region has the DNA TGTGCCAGCAGCTCGCGAACATGGGATACGCAGTATTTT. It yields the protein CASSSRTWDTQYF.

This clonotype showed up many times. The chain couples TRBV10-3 to TRBJ2-3, with TRBD2 matching over 10 bases. The length of the CDR3 is 13 residues. J gave up 1 base and V 8 bases, and 0 bases lay outside the gene matches. CDR1 and CDR2 from the germline V gene are ENHRY and SYGVKD. The CDR3 DNA reads as TGTGCCATCCTAGCGGGAGGCACAGATACGCAGTATTTT. Translating it yields CAILAGGTDTQYF.

The chain links TRBV20-1 to TRBJ1-2; TRBD1 is a possible D gene (6 bases). In germline, CDR1 is DFQATT, CDR2 SNEGSKA (reference sequence). The CDR3 consists of 16 residues. Trimming removed 0 bases at V and 8 bases at J, with 22 bases between. The CDR3 region is CSARDTLRTALEGYTF. In nucleotides, the CDR3 is TGCAGTGCTAGAGATACGCTCCGGACAGCGCTCGAGGGCTACACCTTC.

The rearrangement uses TRBV28 and TRBJ1-2; D unclear. Trimming pared 4 bases from V and 5 bases from J, leaving 11 bases between. CDR3 length: 13 residues. Per the germline V gene, CDR1 is MDHEN and CDR2 is SYDVKM. The CDR3 loop reads CASSSTAMYGYTF. CDR3 in DNA: TGTGCCAGCAGTTCTACGGCTATGTATGGCTACACCTTC.

This clonotype has at least ten counts. V and J are TRBV3-1 and TRBJ2-5; D remains unclear. Deletions cut 7 bases from V and 1 base from J, with 13 bases between. The CDR3 sequence is 14 residues long. Germline assignment: CDR1 LGHDT and CDR2 YNNKEL (reference sequence). CDR3 amino acids: CASTRAFSQETQYF. The CDR3 DNA reads TGTGCCAGCACCCGGGCCTTTTCCCAAGAGACCCAGTACTTC.

A note on this clonotype: The CDR3 does not close with the conserved phenylalanine or tryptophan, likely indicating a read error. The chain couples TRBV28 to TRBJ2-7, with 7 bases fitting TRBD2. V was pared by 5 bases and J by 4 bases, with 8 bases of the junction left unmatched. The CDR3 runs 14 residues. Germline CDR1 and CDR2: MDHEN and SYDVKM. As DNA, the CDR3 is TGTGCCAGCAGTCCTAGCGGAGCGAAATACGAGCAGTACGGC. It codes for CASSPSGAKYEQYG.